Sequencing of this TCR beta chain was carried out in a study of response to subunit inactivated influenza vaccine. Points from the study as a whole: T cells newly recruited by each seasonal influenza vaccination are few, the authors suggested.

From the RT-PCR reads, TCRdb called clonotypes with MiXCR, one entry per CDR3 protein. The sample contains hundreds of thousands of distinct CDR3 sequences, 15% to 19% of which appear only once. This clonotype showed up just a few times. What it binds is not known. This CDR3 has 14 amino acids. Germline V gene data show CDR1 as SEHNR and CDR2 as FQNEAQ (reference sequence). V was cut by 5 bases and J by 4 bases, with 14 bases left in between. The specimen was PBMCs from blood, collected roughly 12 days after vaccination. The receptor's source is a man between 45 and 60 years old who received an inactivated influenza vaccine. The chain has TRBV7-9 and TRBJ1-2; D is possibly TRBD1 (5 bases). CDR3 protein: CASSPRRGAYGYTF. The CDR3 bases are TGTGCCAGCAGCCCAAGGAGGGGCGCCTATGGCTACACCTTC.